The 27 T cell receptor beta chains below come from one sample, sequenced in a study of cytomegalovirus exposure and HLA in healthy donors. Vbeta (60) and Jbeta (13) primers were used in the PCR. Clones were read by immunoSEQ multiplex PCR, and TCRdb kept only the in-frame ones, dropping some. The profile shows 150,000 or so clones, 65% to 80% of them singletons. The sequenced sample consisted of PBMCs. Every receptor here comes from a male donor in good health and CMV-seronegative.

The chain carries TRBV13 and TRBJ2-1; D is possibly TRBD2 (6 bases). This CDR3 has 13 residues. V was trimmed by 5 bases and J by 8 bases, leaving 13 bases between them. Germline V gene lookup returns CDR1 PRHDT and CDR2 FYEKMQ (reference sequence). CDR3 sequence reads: CASSDPAGYEQFF. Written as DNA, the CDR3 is TGTGCCAGCAGCGACCCGGCGGGGTATGAGCAGTTCTTC.

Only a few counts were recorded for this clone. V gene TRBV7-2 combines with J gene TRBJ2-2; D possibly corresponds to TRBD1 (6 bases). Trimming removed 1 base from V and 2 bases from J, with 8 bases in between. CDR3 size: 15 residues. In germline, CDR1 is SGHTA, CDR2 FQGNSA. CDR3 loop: CASSLVRGNTGELFF. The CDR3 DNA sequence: TGTGCCAGCAGCTTAGTCAGGGGCAACACCGGGGAGCTGTTTTTT.

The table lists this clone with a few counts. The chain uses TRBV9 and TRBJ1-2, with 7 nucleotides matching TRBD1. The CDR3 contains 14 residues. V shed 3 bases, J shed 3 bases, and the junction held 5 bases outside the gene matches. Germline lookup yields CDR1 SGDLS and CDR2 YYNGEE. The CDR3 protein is CASSGQGGYYGYTF. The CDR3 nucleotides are TGTGCCAGCAGCGGCCAGGGGGGTTACTATGGCTACACCTTC.

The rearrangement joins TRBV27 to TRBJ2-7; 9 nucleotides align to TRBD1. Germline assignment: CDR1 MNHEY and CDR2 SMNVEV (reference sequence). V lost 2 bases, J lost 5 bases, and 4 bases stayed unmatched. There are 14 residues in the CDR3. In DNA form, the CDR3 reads TGTGCCAGCAGTTTACGGACAGGGGTGGACGAGCAGTACTTC. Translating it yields CASSLRTGVDEQYF.

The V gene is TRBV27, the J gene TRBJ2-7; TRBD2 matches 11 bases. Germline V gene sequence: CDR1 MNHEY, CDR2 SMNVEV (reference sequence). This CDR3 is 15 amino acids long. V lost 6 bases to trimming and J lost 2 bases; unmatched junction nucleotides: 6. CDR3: CASRKLLAGAYEQYF. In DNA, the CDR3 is TGTGCCAGCAGAAAATTACTAGCGGGAGCCTACGAGCAGTACTTC.

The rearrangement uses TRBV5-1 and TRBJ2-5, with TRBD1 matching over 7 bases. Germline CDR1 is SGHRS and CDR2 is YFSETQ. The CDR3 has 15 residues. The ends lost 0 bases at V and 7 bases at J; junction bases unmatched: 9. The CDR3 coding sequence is TGCGCCAGCAGCTTGGACGGCAGGGCAGGGGGGACCCAGTACTTC. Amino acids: CASSLDGRAGGTQYF.

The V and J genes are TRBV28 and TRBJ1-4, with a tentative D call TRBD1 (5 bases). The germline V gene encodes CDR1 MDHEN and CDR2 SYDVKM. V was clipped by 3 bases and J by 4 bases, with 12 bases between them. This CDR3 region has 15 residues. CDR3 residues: CASSLPRGSNEKLFF. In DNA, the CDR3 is TGTGCCAGCAGTTTGCCCCGGGGGAGTAATGAAAAACTGTTTTTT.

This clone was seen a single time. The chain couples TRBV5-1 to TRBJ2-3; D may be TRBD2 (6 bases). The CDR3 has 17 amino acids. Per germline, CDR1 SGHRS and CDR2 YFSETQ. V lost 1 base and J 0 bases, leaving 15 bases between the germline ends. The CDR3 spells CASSLRPRDSSTDTQYF. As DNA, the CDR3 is TGCGCCAGCAGCTTGAGACCCCGGGACTCCAGCACAGATACGCAGTATTTT.

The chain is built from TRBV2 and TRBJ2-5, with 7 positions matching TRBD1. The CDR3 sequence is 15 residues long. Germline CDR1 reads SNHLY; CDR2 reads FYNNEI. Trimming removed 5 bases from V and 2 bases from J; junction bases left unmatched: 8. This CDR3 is CASSLRDSQQETQYF. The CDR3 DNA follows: TGTGCCAGCAGTTTACGGGACAGCCAACAAGAGACCCAGTACTTC. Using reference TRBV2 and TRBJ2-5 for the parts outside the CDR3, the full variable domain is EPEVTQTPSHQVTQMGQEVILRCVPISNHLYFYWYRQILGQKVEFLVSFYNNEISEKSEIFDDQFSVERPDGSNFTLKIRSTKLEDSAMYFCASSLRDSQQETQYFGPGTRLLVL.

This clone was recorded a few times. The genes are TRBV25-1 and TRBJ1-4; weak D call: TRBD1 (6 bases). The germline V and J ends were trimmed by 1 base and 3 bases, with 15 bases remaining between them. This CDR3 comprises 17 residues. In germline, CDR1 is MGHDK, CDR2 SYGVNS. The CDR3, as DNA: TGTGCCAGCAGTGAATTGGGGCAGGGGAAAGCTAATGAAAAACTGTTTTTT. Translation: CASSELGQGKANEKLFF.

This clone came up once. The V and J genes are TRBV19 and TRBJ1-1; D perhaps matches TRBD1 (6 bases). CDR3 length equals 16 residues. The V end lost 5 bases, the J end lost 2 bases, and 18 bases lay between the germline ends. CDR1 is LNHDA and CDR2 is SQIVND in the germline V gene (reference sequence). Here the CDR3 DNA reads TGTGCCAGTAGTCTACTCGCCAGGGGCTTAAACACTGAAGCTTTCTTT. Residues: CASSLLARGLNTEAFF.

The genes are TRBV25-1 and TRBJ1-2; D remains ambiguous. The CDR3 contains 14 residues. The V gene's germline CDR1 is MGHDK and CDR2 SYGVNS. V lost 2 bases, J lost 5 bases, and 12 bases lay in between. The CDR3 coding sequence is TGTGCCAGCAGTGAAGGCTCTGCCGGGTATGGCTACACCTTC. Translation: CASSEGSAGYGYTF.

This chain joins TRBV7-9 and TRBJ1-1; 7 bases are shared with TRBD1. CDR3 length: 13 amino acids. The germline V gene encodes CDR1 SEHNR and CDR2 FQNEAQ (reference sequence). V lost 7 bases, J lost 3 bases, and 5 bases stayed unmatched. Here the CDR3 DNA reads TGTGCCAGCATCGACAGGGTAGACACTGAAGCTTTCTTT. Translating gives CASIDRVDTEAFF.

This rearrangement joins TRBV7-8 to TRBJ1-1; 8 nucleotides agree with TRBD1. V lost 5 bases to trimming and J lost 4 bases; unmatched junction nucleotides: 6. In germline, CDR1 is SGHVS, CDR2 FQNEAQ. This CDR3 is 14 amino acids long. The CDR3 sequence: CASSPGQGLTEAFF. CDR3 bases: TGTGCCAGCAGCCCAGGACAGGGTCTCACTGAAGCTTTCTTT.

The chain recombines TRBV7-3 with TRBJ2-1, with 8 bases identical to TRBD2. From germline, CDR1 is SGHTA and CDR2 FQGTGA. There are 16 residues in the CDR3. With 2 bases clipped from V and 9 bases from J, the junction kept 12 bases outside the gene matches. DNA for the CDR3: TGTGCCAGCAGCTTAGGTCTCGGTGGCGGGAGGAGTGAGCAGTTCTTC. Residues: CASSLGLGGGRSEQFF. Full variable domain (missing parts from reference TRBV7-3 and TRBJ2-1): GAGVSQTPSNKVTEKGKYVELRCDPISGHTALYWYRQSLGQGPEFLIYFQGTGAADDSGLPNDRFFAVRPEGSVSTLKIQRTERGDSAVYLCASSLGLGGGRSEQFFGPGTRLTVL.

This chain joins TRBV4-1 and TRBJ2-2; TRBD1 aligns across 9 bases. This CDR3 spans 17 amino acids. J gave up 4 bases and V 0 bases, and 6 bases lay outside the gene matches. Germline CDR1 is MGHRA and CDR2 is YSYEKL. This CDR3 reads CASSQDGGQGPTGELFF. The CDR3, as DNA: TGCGCCAGCAGCCAAGACGGGGGACAGGGACCCACCGGGGAGCTGTTTTTT.

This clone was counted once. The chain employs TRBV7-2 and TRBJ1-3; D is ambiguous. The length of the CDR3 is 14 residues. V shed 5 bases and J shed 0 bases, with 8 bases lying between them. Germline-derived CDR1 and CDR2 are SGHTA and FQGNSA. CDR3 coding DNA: TGTGCCAGCAGCCCCCCGGGCTCTGGAAACACCATATATTTT. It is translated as CASSPPGSGNTIYF.

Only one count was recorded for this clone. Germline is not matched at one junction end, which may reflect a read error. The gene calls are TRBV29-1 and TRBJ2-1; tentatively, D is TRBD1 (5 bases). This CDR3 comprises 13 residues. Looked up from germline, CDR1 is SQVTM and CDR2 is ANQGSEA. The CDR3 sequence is CSTYRSSNNEQFF. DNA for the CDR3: TGCAGCACTTACAGGAGCTCCAACAATGAGCAGTTCTTC.

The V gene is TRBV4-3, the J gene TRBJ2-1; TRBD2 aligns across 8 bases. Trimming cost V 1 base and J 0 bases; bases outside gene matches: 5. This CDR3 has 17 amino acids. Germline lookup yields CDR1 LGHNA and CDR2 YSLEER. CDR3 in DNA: TGCGCCAGCAGCCAAGGAACTAGCGGTGCCTCCTACAATGAGCAGTTCTTC. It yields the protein CASSQGTSGASYNEQFF.

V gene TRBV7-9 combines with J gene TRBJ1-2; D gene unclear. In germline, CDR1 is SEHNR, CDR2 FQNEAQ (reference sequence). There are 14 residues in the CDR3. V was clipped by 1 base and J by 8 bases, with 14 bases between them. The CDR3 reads CASSLGPGKGGYTF. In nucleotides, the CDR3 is TGTGCCAGCAGCTTAGGACCGGGAAAAGGGGGCTACACCTTC.

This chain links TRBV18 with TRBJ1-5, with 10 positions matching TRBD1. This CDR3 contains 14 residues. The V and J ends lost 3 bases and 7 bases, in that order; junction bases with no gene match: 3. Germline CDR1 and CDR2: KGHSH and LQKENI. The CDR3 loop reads CASSPGQGGQPQHF. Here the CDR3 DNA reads TGTGCCAGCTCACCCGGACAGGGGGGACAGCCCCAGCATTTT.

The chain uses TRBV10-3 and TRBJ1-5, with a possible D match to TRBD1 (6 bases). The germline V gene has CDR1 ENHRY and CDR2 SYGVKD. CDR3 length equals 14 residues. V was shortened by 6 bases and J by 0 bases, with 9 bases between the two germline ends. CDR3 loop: CAISLDSSNQPQHF. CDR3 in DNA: TGTGCCATCAGCTTGGACAGTAGCAATCAGCCCCAGCATTTT.

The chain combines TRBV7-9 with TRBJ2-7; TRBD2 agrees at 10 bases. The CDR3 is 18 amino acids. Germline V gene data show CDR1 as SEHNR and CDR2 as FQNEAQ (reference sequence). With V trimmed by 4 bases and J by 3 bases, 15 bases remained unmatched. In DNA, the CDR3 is TGTGCCAGCAGCTCCTCGAGCGGGGGGGCCTCGGCCCTCTACGAGCAGTACTTC. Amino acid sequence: CASSSSSGGASALYEQYF.

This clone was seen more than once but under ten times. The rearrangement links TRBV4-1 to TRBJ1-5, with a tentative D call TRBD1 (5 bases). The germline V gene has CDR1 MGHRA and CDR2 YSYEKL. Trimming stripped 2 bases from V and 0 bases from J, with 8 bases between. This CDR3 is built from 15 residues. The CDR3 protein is CASSQQGISNQPQHF. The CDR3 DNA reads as TGCGCCAGCAGCCAACAGGGAATTAGCAATCAGCCCCAGCATTTT.

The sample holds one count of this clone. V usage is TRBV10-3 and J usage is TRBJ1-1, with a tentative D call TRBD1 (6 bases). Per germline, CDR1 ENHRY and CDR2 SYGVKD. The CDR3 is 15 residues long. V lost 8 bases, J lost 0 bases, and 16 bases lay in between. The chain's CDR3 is CAIAREDRMNTEAFF. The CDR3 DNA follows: TGTGCCATCGCGAGAGAGGACAGAATGAACACTGAAGCTTTCTTT.

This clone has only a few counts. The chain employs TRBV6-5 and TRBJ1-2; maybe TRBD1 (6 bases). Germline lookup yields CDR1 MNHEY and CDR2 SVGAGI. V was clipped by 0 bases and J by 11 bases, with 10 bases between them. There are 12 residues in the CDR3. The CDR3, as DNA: TGTGCCAGCAGTTACTCAGCAGGGGTGTACACCTTC. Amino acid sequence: CASSYSAGVYTF.

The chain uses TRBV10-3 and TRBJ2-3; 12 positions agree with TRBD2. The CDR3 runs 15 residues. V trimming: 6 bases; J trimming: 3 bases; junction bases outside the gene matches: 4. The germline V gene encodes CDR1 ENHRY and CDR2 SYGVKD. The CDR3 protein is CAISPLAGGTDTQYF. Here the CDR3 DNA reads TGTGCCATCAGCCCACTAGCGGGGGGTACAGATACGCAGTATTTT.